This T cell receptor beta chain was recorded in a study of neurological immune-mediated disorders. Study results and limitations: One related-CDR3 cluster, found by phylogenetic grouping, held repertoires of 18 of 34 multiple sclerosis patients and is a possible signature.

The unsorted libraries were generated from a total of 2 million PBMCs, which had been stored in RNAlater at -80 C. The sample holds many counts of this clonotype. Its antigen is currently unknown. The cDNA was generated through 5'RACE incorporating 10-nucleotide random UMIs. One entry per CDR3 protein results from TCRdb running MiXCR on the 5' RACE reads. The sample shows 90,000 to 150,000 distinct CDR3 sequences, roughly 3.2% of them seen only once. Trimming stripped 0 bases from V and 16 bases from J, with 16 bases between. Germline CDR1 reads SGHKS; CDR2 reads YYEKEE (reference sequence). The CDR3 spans 13 residues.

Sequencing used PBMCs. The chain employs TRBV5-5 and TRBJ1-4; D remains unclear. This TCR derives from a woman younger than 45 with multiple sclerosis. CDR3 in DNA: TGTGCCAGCAGCTTGGAAGGCCACAATCTTCAGTTTTTT. This sequence encodes CASSLEGHNLQFF.